This T cell receptor beta chain was recorded in a study of PD-L1 blockade in urothelial cancer. Study as a whole: The median count of T cells in tumor samples was around 1,400.

Each PCR received spiked synthetic TCR analog templates. Amplified housekeeping genes served to quantify FFPE tumor DNA. Some clones are missing from TCRdb's copy, which holds only in-frame ones; the method was immunoSEQ multiplex PCR. Among thousands of clones listed, 37% were seen once. This clone occurred a few times. The source is a man between 60 and 75 years old with urothelial cancer. The sample in question was tumor tissue, obtained before atezolizumab (anti-PD-L1) treatment.

The chain's CDR3 is CASRPNSGGEAFF. CDR3 bases: TGTGCCAGCAGGCCTAACTCAGGGGGCGAAGCTTTCTTT. The chain has TRBV6-8 and TRBJ1-1; 8 positions match TRBD1. The trim removed 6 bases at V and 8 bases at J, leaving 8 bases unmatched. CDR1 and CDR2 from the germline V gene are MNHGY and SAAAGT. There are 13 residues in the CDR3.